The following is a T cell receptor beta chain sequence with its context. Its specificity is not known. Other DNA sequences in this sample translate to the same CDR3. The sample is drawn from a study of shared clonotypes between healthy human individuals. Study background: Researchers assigned three CD4 naive, three CD4 memory, two CD8 naive and one CD8 memory plate to each donor. Study findings and constraints: Having only a few donors restricted how much genetic and exposure-history diversity was captured. Compared with memory subsets, naive subsets generally had larger estimated richness.

After removal of 0 bases from V and 6 bases from J, the junction contained 7 bases not matched to a gene. Germline CDR1 reads KGHSH; CDR2 reads LQKENI. The CDR3 consists of 15 residues. This was a deep-level run. Generated by immunoSEQ multiplex PCR, the TCRdb table keeps only in-frame clones and is missing some. Counted here are 980,000 or so clones, 60% to 85% occurring once; the ten biggest clones make up about 1.5%. This chain connects TRBV18 to TRBJ2-7; 8 bases agree with TRBD1. The clonotype originates from a man aged 18 to 30 in good health. Sequencing used memory CD4+ T cells sorted from blood. Subset in this sample: CD45RA-negative fraction. The CDR3 sequence is CASSPPSQGAGEQYF. The CDR3 DNA reads as TGTGCCAGCTCACCACCGAGTCAGGGGGCGGGCGAGCAGTACTTC.